This T cell receptor (beta chain) was obtained from a study of blood T cell repertoires in COVID-19. TCRdb's copy holds only in-frame clones and misses some; the assay was immunoSEQ multiplex PCR. The sample holds approximately 160,000 clones; over 75% are singletons and the top ten take 8% to 13%. CDR1 is SGHDT, CDR2 YYEEEE, per germline. The CDR3 has 15 amino acids. Deletions cut 4 bases from V and 7 bases from J, with 17 bases between. The gene calls are TRBV5-6 and TRBJ1-4; D possibly corresponds to TRBD1 (6 bases). The receptor was derived from a man aged 55-75 years with active or convalescent COVID-19. Sequenced: peripheral blood. DNA for the CDR3: TGTGCCAGCAGCCCGGCAGGGACCAGGGGTGAAAAACTGTTTTTT. Translating gives CASSPAGTRGEKLFF.